The 28 T cell receptor beta chains given below trace back to one sample, sequenced in a study of blood T cells in healthy people across ages. Through a sample-barcoded 5' primer and a J-beta primer mix, a second PCR was run for roughly 7 to 11 cycles. TCRdb reprocessed the 5' RACE reads via MiXCR and lists one record per CDR3 protein. This sample has 700,000 to 800,000 distinct CDR3 sequences; 35% to 45% occur once, and the top ten carry more than 20%. The sequenced sample consisted of blood. These TCRs come from a woman aged 60-75 years in good health.

The chain couples TRBV3-1 to TRBJ2-3, with 9 positions matching TRBD2. J gave up 2 bases and V 0 bases, and 12 bases lay outside the gene matches. This CDR3 is 19 amino acids long. The V gene's germline CDR1 is LGHDT and CDR2 YNNKEL (reference sequence). The CDR3 DNA reads TGTGCCAGCAGCCAAGATCCCCCCCTAGCGGGGTTCTCCACAGATACGCAGTATTTT. Amino acids: CASSQDPPLAGFSTDTQYF.

This clonotype was detected many times. The gene calls are TRBV10-3 and TRBJ2-3, with D hard to call. The CDR3 has 15 residues. Per the germline V gene, CDR1 is ENHRY and CDR2 is SYGVKD. Deletions cut 3 bases from V and 2 bases from J, with 12 bases between. This CDR3 is CAISDGGVFTDTQYF. The CDR3 DNA reads TGTGCCATCAGTGATGGTGGGGTATTCACAGATACGCAGTATTTT.

This clonotype was observed at least ten times. Written as DNA, the CDR3 is TGTGCCAGCAGTCCGAAAGACAGGTCCAGCACAGATACGCAGTATTTT. It is translated as CASSPKDRSSTDTQYF. The chain uses TRBV12-3 or TRBV12-4 and TRBJ2-3; the D gene is possibly TRBD1 (6 bases). Trimming removed 5 bases at V and 0 bases at J, with 15 bases between. CDR3 length: 16 amino acids.

This clonotype has a single count. The germline gene is not matched at one end of the junction; a read error may be the cause. The J gene is TRBJ2-5, the V gene TRBV27; TRBD2 matches 7 bases. The J call may be incorrect, as the DNA end agrees better with TRBJ2-7. CDR3 length equals 16 residues. Germline V gives CDR1 MNHEY, CDR2 SMNVEV (reference sequence). The CDR3, as DNA: TGTGTCAGCAGTCGACCTTTAGGCGGGGGATTCTACGAGCAGTACTTC. As protein: CVSSRPLGGGFYEQYF.

The chain is built from TRBV20-1 and TRBJ1-1, with D hard to call. The CDR3 runs 13 residues. Germline CDR1 is DFQATT and CDR2 is SNEGSKA (reference sequence). Trimming took off 3 bases at V and 5 bases at J, with 13 bases between the two ends. DNA of the CDR3: TGCAGTGCTAGTCGAGCGGGTAGGACTGAAGCTTTCTTT. Translated: CSASRAGRTEAFF.

The gene calls are TRBV13 and TRBJ2-1, with 8 bases identical to TRBD2. The J call could be wrong; TRBJ2-7 is a better fit for the DNA end. Germline CDR1 is PRHDT and CDR2 is FYEKMQ (reference sequence). The length of the CDR3 is 14 residues. Here the CDR3 reads CASTMGLGGYEQYF. The CDR3 region has the DNA TGTGCCAGCACCATGGGACTAGGGGGGTATGAGCAGTACTTC.

This clonotype was seen only a few times. V is TRBV9 and J is TRBJ2-5, with D unresolved. Trimming took off 2 bases at V and 4 bases at J, with 6 bases between the two ends. Germline V gives CDR1 SGDLS, CDR2 YYNGEE. The CDR3 length is 12 residues. In DNA, the CDR3 is TGTGCCAGCAGCGTCGGGCTAGAGACCCAGTACTTC. Protein sequence: CASSVGLETQYF.

The V and J genes are TRBV24-1 and TRBJ2-1, with a tentative D call TRBD1 (5 bases). Germline CDR1 reads KGHDR; CDR2 reads SFDVKD. V dropped 12 bases and J dropped 0 bases, with 14 bases sitting between them. The CDR3 loop spans 14 amino acids. The CDR3 DNA reads as TGTGCCCCAAAGGGGCCGCACTCCTACAATGAGCAGTTCTTC. Amino acids: CAPKGPHSYNEQFF.

This chain connects TRBV7-9 to TRBJ1-1, with D uncertain. The V gene lost 7 bases and the J gene lost 0 bases, with 15 bases spanning the gap. The germline gives CDR1 SEHNR, CDR2 FQNEAQ (reference sequence). There are 15 residues in the CDR3. CDR3 coding DNA: TGTGCCAGCACCCGAAAGGGTGAGCTGAACACTGAAGCTTTCTTT. Translation: CASTRKGELNTEAFF.

This chain uses TRBV20-1 with TRBJ1-2, with 8 positions matching TRBD1. V lost 5 bases and J lost 6; bases outside the gene matches: 11. The CDR3 is made up of 14 amino acids. CDR1 DFQATT and CDR2 SNEGSKA come from the germline V gene (reference sequence). For the CDR3, the DNA is TGCAGTGCTGGGACAGGTTCAGACCGACATGGCTACACCTTC. Translating gives CSAGTGSDRHGYTF.

The rearrangement joins TRBV5-1 to TRBJ2-6; 10 bases map to TRBD1. Germline V CDR1 and CDR2: SGHRS, YFSETQ. CDR3 length equals 20 residues. Trimming took 1 base from V and 4 from J; bases not matched to a gene: 14. The DNA of the CDR3 is TGCGCCAGCAGCTTGTCTTACGGACAGGGGGGTTCATGGGGGGCCAACGTCCTGACTTTC. Its translation: CASSLSYGQGGSWGANVLTF. Variable domain in full (rest from reference TRBV5-1 and TRBJ2-6): KAGVTQTPRYLIKTRGQQVTLSCSPISGHRSVSWYQQTPGQGLQFLFEYFSETQRNKGNFPGRFSGRQFSNSRSEMNVSTLELGDSALYLCASSLSYGQGGSWGANVLTFGAGSRLTVL.

This chain joins TRBV2 and TRBJ2-5; 12 bases are shared with TRBD2. This CDR3 region has 15 residues. V shed 6 bases, J shed 2 bases, and the junction held 4 bases outside the gene matches. Germline V gene lookup returns CDR1 SNHLY and CDR2 FYNNEI. This CDR3 reads CASRETSGGQETQYF. CDR3 sequence (DNA): TGTGCCAGCAGAGAGACTAGCGGGGGACAAGAGACCCAGTACTTC. Filled out from reference TRBV2 and TRBJ2-5, the complete variable domain reads EPEVTQTPSHQVTQMGQEVILRCVPISNHLYFYWYRQILGQKVEFLVSFYNNEISEKSEIFDDQFSVERPDGSNFTLKIRSTKLEDSAMYFCASRETSGGQETQYFGPGTRLLVL.

As regards this clonotype: Sequence at one end of the junction differs from germline and may be a read error. The CDR3 region is CSETGGTDTRYF. The CDR3 DNA sequence: TGCAGCGAAACAGGGGGCACAGATACGCGGTATTTT. The chain combines TRBV20-1 with TRBJ2-3; 9 bases match TRBD1. CDR1 is DFQATT, CDR2 SNEGSKA, per germline (reference sequence). The CDR3 runs to 12 residues.

This clonotype was counted only a few times. The V and J genes are TRBV12-3 or TRBV12-4 and TRBJ2-3; possible D gene TRBD2, 5 bases. The CDR3 length is 14 residues. The V gene lost 4 bases and the J gene lost 4 bases, with 12 bases spanning the gap. Here the CDR3 reads CASSYGVEADTQYF. The CDR3 DNA follows: TGTGCCAGCAGTTACGGGGTGGAAGCAGATACGCAGTATTTT.

This clonotype was picked up a small number of times. This may be a read error, as it is one base from a much larger clone. The genes are TRBV7-2 and TRBJ2-7; weak D call: TRBD2 (7 bases). The germline gives CDR1 SGHTA, CDR2 FQGNSA. This CDR3 is built from 15 residues. The V and J ends lost 5 bases and 7 bases respectively, with 21 bases between them. CDR3 protein: CASSPPGGIRNEQYF. The DNA for the CDR3 is TGTGCCAGCAGCCCCCCGGGGGGCATCAGGAATGAGCAGTACTTC.

To note about this clonotype: This could be a read error, since a much larger clone is one nucleotide away. The chain employs TRBV5-1 and TRBJ2-1; 10 bases match TRBD2. Germline V gives CDR1 SGHRS, CDR2 YFSETQ. The CDR3 contains 16 residues. With V trimmed by 7 bases and J by 2 bases, 9 bases remained unmatched. CDR3 residues: CASGGGGLAAYNEQFF. The CDR3, as DNA: TGCGCCAGCGGCGGGGGCGGACTAGCGGCCTACAATGAGCAGTTCTTC.

The table lists this clonotype with a few counts. The rearrangement links TRBV11-1 to TRBJ1-1; D is undetermined. This CDR3 contains 12 residues. Germline V lookup: CDR1 SGHAT, CDR2 FQDESV (reference sequence). The V gene lost 5 bases and the J gene lost 2 bases, with 6 bases spanning the gap. The CDR3 region is CASSPYNTEAFF. Written as DNA, the CDR3 is TGTGCCAGCAGCCCATACAACACTGAAGCTTTCTTT.

The chain couples TRBV5-5 to TRBJ1-2; D gene unclear. V was shortened by 3 bases and J by 8 bases, with 14 bases between the two germline ends. The germline CDR1 and CDR2 sequences are SGHKS and YYEKEE (reference sequence). The CDR3 consists of 13 residues. In nucleotides, the CDR3 is TGTGCCAGCAGCTCACTACTTGGGGAAGGCTACACCTTC. This encodes CASSSLLGEGYTF.

The J gene is TRBJ2-3, the V gene TRBV12-3 or TRBV12-4; no definite D call. The CDR3 consists of 13 residues. V lost 1 base and J 6 bases, leaving 8 bases between the germline ends. The CDR3 region has the DNA TGTGCCAGCAGTTTAGACCTCGCGGATACGCAGTATTTT. Translated: CASSLDLADTQYF.

The chain links TRBV6-6 to TRBJ2-7; a weak D match, TRBD2 (7 bases). Germline CDR1 and CDR2: MNHNY and SVGAGI (reference sequence). V lost 7 bases to trimming and J lost 7 bases, with 23 bases between them. CDR3 length: 15 amino acids. CDR3 loop: CASTIGGGAYNEQYF. DNA for the CDR3: TGTGCCAGCACCATAGGGGGGGGCGCCTACAATGAGCAGTACTTC.

CDR3 sequence reads: CASSGTGSSGANVLTF. CDR3 bases: TGCGCCAGCAGCGGGACAGGAAGCTCTGGGGCCAACGTCCTGACTTTC. The rearrangement joins TRBV5-1 to TRBJ2-6; TRBD1 matches at 8 bases. Germline V gene sequence: CDR1 SGHRS, CDR2 YFSETQ. The V and J ends lost 4 bases and 0 bases, in that order; junction bases with no gene match: 3. This CDR3 contains 16 residues.

The chain joins TRBV29-1 to TRBJ1-3; 7 nucleotides match TRBD1. This CDR3 is 12 amino acids long. CDR1 and CDR2 from the germline V gene are SQVTM and ANQGSEA. The V segment lost 7 bases and the J segment 3 bases; nucleotides outside the gene matches: 3. CDR3 DNA sequence: TGCAGCGGTCGGGACAGTGGAAACACCATATATTTT. Translated: CSGRDSGNTIYF.

The chain couples TRBV12-3 or TRBV12-4 to TRBJ2-3; D gene uncertain. The CDR3 length is 13 residues. V was clipped by 5 bases and J by 5 bases, with 11 bases between them. CDR3 DNA: TGTGCCAGCAGTGGGCCGGGCAGAGATACGCAGTATTTT. Residues: CASSGPGRDTQYF.

The chain couples TRBV7-8 to TRBJ2-1; a possible D gene is TRBD2 (6 bases). Germline assignment: CDR1 SGHVS and CDR2 FQNEAQ. The CDR3 length is 14 residues. Trimming left V 5 bases short and J 7 bases short, with 15 bases between. The CDR3 DNA follows: TGTGCCAGCAGCCGAGTACTAGCCTCAAATGAGCAGTTCTTC. Its translation: CASSRVLASNEQFF.

This clonotype occurred a few times. V usage is TRBV7-2 and J usage is TRBJ1-1; a weak D match, TRBD1 (6 bases). The CDR3 length is 14 residues. Germline lookup yields CDR1 SGHTA and CDR2 FQGNSA. V dropped 5 bases and J dropped 10 bases, with 20 bases sitting between them. This CDR3 is CASSLGGPPCIAFF. CDR3 in DNA: TGTGCCAGCAGCCTAGGGGGGCCCCCGTGTATAGCTTTCTTT.

The chain recombines TRBV29-1 with TRBJ1-1, with D perhaps matching TRBD1 (5 bases). Germline V gene data show CDR1 as SQVTM and CDR2 as ANQGSEA. The CDR3 runs to 14 residues. Trimming shortened V by 4 bases and J by 0 bases, and 12 bases separated the two germline ends. This chain's CDR3 is CSVGGGRMNTEAFF. CDR3 bases: TGCAGCGTTGGGGGGGGGAGAATGAACACTGAAGCTTTCTTT. Drawing the rest from reference TRBV29-1 and TRBJ1-1, the complete variable domain is SAVISQKPSRDICQRGTSLTIQCQVDSQVTMMFWYRQQPGQSLTLIATANQGSEATYESGFVIDKFPISRPNLTFSTLTVSNMSPEDSSIYLCSVGGGRMNTEAFFGQGTRLTVV.

The chain combines TRBV7-2 with TRBJ2-1, with 7 bases lining up with TRBD2. This CDR3 region has 14 residues. J gave up 9 bases and V 5 bases, and 10 bases lay outside the gene matches. Germline CDR1 reads SGHTA; CDR2 reads FQGNSA. The CDR3 DNA is TGTGCCAGCAGCCGATTGGACTGGGGGGGTGAGCAGTTCTTC. Residues: CASSRLDWGGEQFF.

The chain employs TRBV4-1 and TRBJ2-3, with D possibly being TRBD2 (6 bases). V was trimmed by 0 bases and J by 5 bases, leaving 18 bases between them. Germline-derived CDR1 and CDR2 are MGHRA and YSYEKL. The CDR3 contains 17 residues. The CDR3 region is CASSQDGDSGSGDTQYF. Here the CDR3 DNA reads TGCGCCAGCAGCCAAGATGGGGATAGCGGCAGCGGAGATACGCAGTATTTT.